The text below deals with one TCR beta chain. Some clones are missing from TCRdb's copy, which holds only in-frame ones; the method was immunoSEQ multiplex PCR. The data hold 150,000 to 200,000 clones, with 85% to 90% observed a single time. The sample belongs to a study of blood T cell repertoires in COVID-19. The wider study: Samples representing acute and convalescent COVID-19 were sourced from the United States, Italy and Spain. In each case, the material was cDNA or gDNA derived from T cells, B-cell-depleted T cells, or PBMCs.

V was shortened by 6 bases and J by 2 bases, with 13 bases between the two germline ends. In germline, CDR1 is KGHDR, CDR2 SFDVKD. This CDR3 is 15 amino acids long. The V call is TRBV24-1, the J call TRBJ2-1; the D is unclear. The sample consisted of peripheral blood. This clonotype was obtained from a person between 65 and 79 years old with COVID-19, enrolled during active disease. The CDR3 reads CATSSRAPAYNEQFF. In nucleotides, the CDR3 is TGTGCCACCAGTTCCCGAGCGCCTGCCTACAATGAGCAGTTCTTC.